This T cell receptor beta chain derives from a study of shared clonotypes between healthy human individuals. Study-wide context: Used for every donor were three CD4 naive, three CD4 memory, two CD8 naive and one CD8 memory plate.

The DNA input per sorted-subset replicate PCR was 200 ng, corresponding to 25,000 to 35,000 T cell genomes. Here immunoSEQ multiplex PCR was the method, and the copy in TCRdb shows in-frame clones only, minus some. The sample consists of some 1,100,000 clones, around 78% of them appearing once. J was trimmed by 4 bases and V by 4 bases; bases with no gene match: 8. Germline V CDR1 and CDR2: PRHDT, FYEKMQ (reference sequence). The CDR3 loop spans 16 amino acids. Material for sequencing was memory CD4+ T cells from PBMCs. Subset indicated: CD45RA-negative fraction. The origin of this receptor is a man aged 18 to 35 in good health. Some clones in this sample may be carry-over from other donors' samples. This sequence joins TRBV13 and TRBJ2-5, with 11 bases matching TRBD1. This CDR3 is CASSSPRTGGVETQYF. The CDR3 nucleotides read TGTGCCAGCAGCTCCCCCCGGACAGGGGGCGTAGAGACCCAGTACTTC.